The 15 T cell receptor beta chains below all came from one sample that was sequenced in a study of T cell repertoires in cytomegalovirus infection. TCRdb re-called the reads with MiXCR, one entry per CDR3 protein. This sample has 750,000 to 950,000 distinct CDR3 sequences, with roughly 28% found just once. Their target antigens are unknown. Sequencing used cultured CD8+ T cells from PBMCs, obtained from culture after CMV antigen stimulation. These receptors all stem from a human donor in good health (CMV status not recorded). Some clones in this sample may be carry-over from other donors' samples.

This clonotype was found a few times. J is TRBJ1-3 and V is TRBV29-1; TRBD1 is a possible D gene (5 bases). The V end was cut by 5 bases, the J end by 7 bases, with 18 bases between. From germline, CDR1 is SQVTM and CDR2 ANQGSEA. The CDR3 totals 14 residues. The CDR3 protein is CSVQILGEANTIYF. The DNA for the CDR3 is TGCAGCGTTCAAATTTTAGGGGAGGCGAACACCATATATTTT.

The chain is built from TRBV5-6 and TRBJ2-5; 9 bases map to TRBD2. CDR1 and CDR2 (germline): SGHDT, YYEEEE. The CDR3 consists of 16 residues. J gave up 2 bases and V 3 bases, and 8 bases lay outside the gene matches. The CDR3, as DNA: TGTGCCAGCAGCTCCTGGAGCGGGGGGAAGCAAGAGACCCAGTACTTC. This gives the protein CASSSWSGGKQETQYF.

This clonotype occurred a few times. The chain has TRBV27 and TRBJ2-7; D is ambiguous. The CDR3 spans 13 residues. Trimming left V 6 bases short and J 2 bases short, with 11 bases between. Germline CDR1 is MNHEY and CDR2 is SMNVEV (reference sequence). The CDR3 loop reads CASRSTGTYEQYF. The CDR3 region has the DNA TGTGCCAGCAGATCAACTGGGACCTACGAGCAGTACTTC.

This clonotype was seen a handful of times. V gene TRBV7-6 combines with J gene TRBJ2-1; 15 nucleotides agree with TRBD2. This CDR3 has 16 residues. The germline CDR1 and CDR2 sequences are SGHVS and FNYEAQ. With V trimmed by 6 bases and J by 7 bases, 7 bases remained unmatched. CDR3 bases: TGTGCCAGCAGAAAAACCGGGACTAGCGGGAGGAATGAGCAGTTCTTC. Translated: CASRKTGTSGRNEQFF.

The chain recombines TRBV12-3 or TRBV12-4 with TRBJ2-1; D is possibly TRBD2 (6 bases). The CDR3 runs 12 residues. Trimming cost V 3 bases and J 10 bases, with 10 bases left between them. CDR3 coding DNA: TGTGCCAGCAGTTTGGTCCGGGAGGAGCAGTTCTTC. Translation: CASSLVREEQFF.

The V gene is TRBV6-1, the J gene TRBJ2-5, with D possibly TRBD2 on 7 matching bases. V lost 7 bases and J 4 bases, leaving 16 bases between the germline ends. From germline, CDR1 is MNHNS and CDR2 SASEGT. CDR3 length: 14 residues. The DNA of the CDR3 is TGTGCCAGCACTAACGGGGGGCCCCCAGAGACCCAGTACTTC. This gives the protein CASTNGGPPETQYF.

The table lists this clonotype with a few counts. The chain carries TRBV6-1 and TRBJ1-5; D uncertain. V gave up 8 bases and J gave up 7 bases, with 12 bases separating them. Germline CDR1 and CDR2: MNHNS and SASEGT. The CDR3 contains 12 residues. CDR3 DNA sequence: TGTGCCAGCGTTGGGGAGGGACAGCCCCAGCATTTT. Protein product: CASVGEGQPQHF.

The chain employs TRBV7-2 and TRBJ1-4; D not certain. The CDR3 covers 16 residues. Per the germline V gene, CDR1 is SGHTA and CDR2 is FQGNSA. Trimming took off 5 bases at V and 5 bases at J, with 18 bases between the two ends. The chain's CDR3 is CASSLGRARRNEKLFF. CDR3 DNA: TGTGCCAGCAGCCTTGGTAGGGCACGGCGGAATGAAAAACTGTTTTTT.

V is TRBV6-6 and J is TRBJ1-2; D not certain. The germline CDR1 and CDR2 sequences are MNHNY and SVGAGI (reference sequence). V gave up 2 bases and J gave up 5 bases, with 9 bases separating them. CDR3 length equals 13 residues. This CDR3 reads CASSYTTVYGYTF. The CDR3 coding sequence is TGTGCCAGCAGTTACACCACAGTGTATGGCTACACCTTC.

The V and J genes are TRBV19 and TRBJ2-6; D unclear. CDR3 size: 12 residues. Germline assignment: CDR1 LNHDA and CDR2 SQIVND (reference sequence). Deletions cut 6 bases from V and 2 bases from J, with 2 bases between. For the CDR3, the DNA is TGTGCCAGTAGAGCTGGGGCCAACGTCCTGACTTTC. Protein: CASRAGANVLTF.

The chain couples TRBV10-3 to TRBJ2-1; 8 positions match TRBD2. With V trimmed by 4 bases and J by 8 bases, 10 bases remained unmatched. The germline V gene encodes CDR1 ENHRY and CDR2 SYGVKD. This CDR3 contains 15 residues. The CDR3 DNA reads TGTGCCATCAGTGTGGAACGGGGGGGCCCGGATGAGCAGTTCTTC. Its translation: CAISVERGGPDEQFF.

This clonotype turned up a few times. The chain carries TRBV19 and TRBJ1-2; D is unclear. Germline V lookup: CDR1 LNHDA, CDR2 SQIVND (reference sequence). CDR3 size: 18 residues. The V end was cut by 3 bases, the J end by 4 bases, with 24 bases between. The CDR3: CASSILTLTERGIYGYTF. DNA of the CDR3: TGTGCCAGTAGTATCCTAACCCTTACGGAGCGAGGAATCTATGGCTACACCTTC.

This chain uses TRBV6-6 with TRBJ1-1; 9 bases align to TRBD1. Germline lookup yields CDR1 MNHNY and CDR2 SVGAGI (reference sequence). CDR3 length equals 17 residues. V was clipped by 2 bases and J by 5 bases; unmatched bases: 12. CDR3 sequence (DNA): TGTGCCAGCAGTTACATATTCCGGGACAGGGTGGGGACTGAAGCTTTCTTT. As protein: CASSYIFRDRVGTEAFF.

This clonotype was counted only a few times. The rearrangement uses TRBV6-1 and TRBJ1-2; 12 nucleotides line up with TRBD1. J lost 4 bases, V lost 3 bases, and 12 bases had no gene match. This CDR3 is 18 amino acids long. The germline V gene encodes CDR1 MNHNS and CDR2 SASEGT. The CDR3 is CASSDQGQGASPSYGYTF. CDR3 DNA: TGTGCCAGCAGTGACCAGGGACAGGGGGCTTCCCCCTCCTATGGCTACACCTTC.

In this sample, this clonotype turned up many times. This rearrangement joins TRBV7-6 to TRBJ2-3; perhaps D is TRBD1 or TRBD2 (6 bases each). CDR3 length: 15 amino acids. CDR1 and CDR2 from the germline V gene are SGHVS and FNYEAQ. V gave up 1 base and J gave up 3 bases, with 11 bases separating them. CDR3 residues: CASSLGGGGTDTQYF. The CDR3 bases are TGTGCCAGCAGCTTAGGAGGGGGAGGAACAGATACGCAGTATTTT.